This T cell receptor beta chain was obtained from a study of regulatory T cells in long-lasting Graves disease. The CDR3 is 16 amino acids. V lost 3 bases, J lost 4 bases, and 18 bases lay in between. Germline CDR1 reads MDHEN; CDR2 reads SYDVKM. The sample's time point: newly diagnosed GD, antithyroid drugs for less than 3 months. After RNA was extracted from PBMCs, the TCR library was made from it. To make TCR beta libraries, researchers used iRepertoire HTBI primers and Arm-PCR of CDR3 regions. TCRdb itself ran the multiplex PCR reads through MiXCR, one entry per CDR3 protein. The table includes under 800,000 distinct CDR3 sequences, 16% detected once. This clonotype was picked up many times. The same sample was also used in a study of T cells in Graves' hyperthyroidism and ophthalmopathy.

This chain links TRBV28 with TRBJ1-2; a weak D match, TRBD1 (6 bases). The sequence derives from a woman in her 30s with Graves disease. The source material was peripheral blood mononuclear cells (PBMCs), sampled at new diagnosis, from a patient treated with antithyroid drugs. DNA for the CDR3: TGTGCCAGCAGTTTGGCCCGGGGGCGGCATGGCTATGGCTACACCTTC. As protein: CASSLARGRHGYGYTF.